This TCR beta chain was sequenced during a study of blood T cell repertoires in COVID-19. This clone was seen only once. V lost 9 bases to trimming and J lost 4 bases; unmatched junction nucleotides: 4. The CDR3 runs to 14 residues. Germline V gene data show CDR1 as SGHNT and CDR2 as YYREEE (reference sequence). The data were produced by immunoSEQ multiplex PCR, yet TCRdb's version contains in-frame clones alone and is incomplete. The data contain under 200,000 clones, over 70% of them seen just once; the ten biggest clones take up roughly 19%. Sequencing used peripheral blood. This sequence originates from an older woman who had recovered from COVID-19. The chain joins TRBV5-4 to TRBJ2-5; 15 bases match TRBD2. Here the CDR3 reads CATGLAGGGETQYF. CDR3 bases: TGTGCCACAGGACTAGCGGGAGGGGGAGAGACCCAGTACTTC.